The rows below give T cell receptor beta chains drawn from one sample of a study of identical twins. TCRdb re-called the 5' RACE reads through MiXCR, storing one row per CDR3 protein. The sample contains a few hundred thousand distinct CDR3 sequences, about 8% of which appear only once. This sample was also put to use in a study of yellow fever vaccine responses in identical twins.

Sequenced: CD8+ T cells sorted from blood. The source of these receptors is a woman younger than 30 in good health. Each CDR3 is given with its conserved first and last residue. Each record gives: clone size, J gene, D gene, V gene, CDR3 protein, CDR3 DNA. A D gene is named only where the DNA matches it firmly. The size entry is marked missing in some rows and otherwise reads once, few, many or a size class.

clone_size: many; j_call: TRBJ2-7; d_call: NA; v_call: TRBV20-1; cdr3_aa: CSAGRSYEQYF; cdr3_nt: TGCAGTGCTGGCAGGAGCTACGAGCAGTACTTC
clone_size: few; j_call: TRBJ2-1; d_call: TRBD2; v_call: TRBV27; cdr3_aa: CASSLPGTSVDNEQFF; cdr3_nt: TGTGCCAGCAGCCTCCCCGGGACTAGCGTCGACAATGAGCAGTTCTTC
clone_size: many; j_call: TRBJ2-3; d_call: TRBD1; v_call: TRBV4-3; cdr3_aa: CASSSGQGGDTQYF; cdr3_nt: TGCGCCAGCAGTTCCGGACAGGGGGGCGATACGCAGTATTTT
clone_size: many; j_call: TRBJ1-3; d_call: NA; v_call: TRBV6-6; cdr3_aa: CASSRPRNTIYF; cdr3_nt: TGTGCCAGCAGTCGACCTCGGAACACCATATATTTT
clone_size: NA; j_call: TRBJ2-7; d_call: NA; v_call: TRBV5-5; cdr3_aa: CASSPPAGEWVTYEQYF; cdr3_nt: TGTGCCAGCAGCCCCCCGGCCGGGGAATGGGTTACCTACGAGCAGTACTTC
clone_size: many; j_call: TRBJ2-3; d_call: NA; v_call: TRBV2; cdr3_aa: CASRFLTGSSTDTQYF; cdr3_nt: TGTGCCAGCAGATTTCTTACGGGGTCTAGCACAGATACGCAGTATTTT
clone_size: NA; j_call: TRBJ2-7; d_call: NA; v_call: TRBV7-2; cdr3_aa: CASSPDKGSPPYEQYF; cdr3_nt: TGTGCCAGCAGCCCCGACAAGGGCTCGCCGCCCTACGAGCAGTACTTC
clone_size: NA; j_call: TRBJ2-1; d_call: TRBD1; v_call: TRBV6-2/TRBV6-3; cdr3_aa: CSSRMGQGANEQFF; cdr3_nt: TGTTCCAGCAGAATGGGACAGGGGGCCAATGAGCAGTTCTTC
clone_size: NA; j_call: TRBJ2-3; d_call: NA; v_call: TRBV6-5; cdr3_aa: CASSYSRGRTDTQYF; cdr3_nt: TGTGCCAGCAGTTACTCCCGGGGGCGGACAGATACGCAGTATTTT
clone_size: NA; j_call: TRBJ2-7; d_call: TRBD2; v_call: TRBV20-1; cdr3_aa: CSAWGRLAGTYEQYF; cdr3_nt: TGCAGTGCTTGGGGGAGACTAGCGGGCACCTACGAGCAGTACTTC
clone_size: many; j_call: TRBJ2-3; d_call: NA; v_call: TRBV4-1; cdr3_aa: CASSLVSERDTQYF; cdr3_nt: TGCGCCAGCAGCCTCGTCTCTGAGAGGGATACGCAGTATTTT
clone_size: few; j_call: TRBJ1-1; d_call: TRBD1; v_call: TRBV19; cdr3_aa: CASTSRQGANTEAFF; cdr3_nt: TGTGCCAGTACTAGCCGACAGGGGGCTAACACTGAAGCTTTCTTT
clone_size: NA; j_call: TRBJ2-2; d_call: NA; v_call: TRBV20-1; cdr3_aa: CSARDPSQSILTGELFF; cdr3_nt: TGCAGTGCTAGAGATCCCTCCCAGAGTATTCTGACCGGGGAGCTGTTTTTT
clone_size: many; j_call: TRBJ2-3; d_call: NA; v_call: TRBV6-5; cdr3_aa: CASSKGDTQYF; cdr3_nt: TGTGCCAGCAGCAAGGGGGATACGCAGTATTTT
clone_size: few; j_call: TRBJ1-2; d_call: NA; v_call: TRBV5-1; cdr3_aa: CASSFQEQGPGYTF; cdr3_nt: TGCGCCAGCAGCTTCCAAGAGCAGGGGCCGGGCTACACCTTC
clone_size: NA; j_call: TRBJ2-1; d_call: NA; v_call: TRBV7-9; cdr3_aa: CASSSQSPSSYNEQFF; cdr3_nt: TGTGCCAGCAGCTCCCAAAGCCCGAGCTCCTACAATGAGCAGTTCTTC
clone_size: many; j_call: TRBJ2-2; d_call: NA; v_call: TRBV29-1; cdr3_aa: CSVEDVGGGGEELFF; cdr3_nt: TGCAGCGTTGAAGACGTAGGTGGGGGGGGCGAGGAGCTGTTTTTT